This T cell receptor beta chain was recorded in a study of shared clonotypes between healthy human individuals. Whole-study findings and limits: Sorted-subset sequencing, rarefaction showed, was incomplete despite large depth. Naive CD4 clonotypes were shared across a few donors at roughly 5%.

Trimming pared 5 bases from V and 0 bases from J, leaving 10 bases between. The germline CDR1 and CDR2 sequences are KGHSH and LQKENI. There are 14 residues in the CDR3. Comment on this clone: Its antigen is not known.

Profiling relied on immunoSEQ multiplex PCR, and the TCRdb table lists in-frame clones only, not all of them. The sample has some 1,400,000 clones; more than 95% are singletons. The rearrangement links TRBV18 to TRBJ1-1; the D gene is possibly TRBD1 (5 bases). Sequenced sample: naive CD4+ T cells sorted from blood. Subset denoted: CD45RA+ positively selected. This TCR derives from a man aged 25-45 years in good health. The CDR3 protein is CASSTQGMNTEAFF. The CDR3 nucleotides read TGTGCCAGCTCAACTCAGGGTATGAACACTGAAGCTTTCTTT. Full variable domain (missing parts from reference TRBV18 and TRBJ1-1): NAGVMQNPRHLVRRRGQEARLRCSPMKGHSHVYWYRQLPEEGLKFMVYLQKENIIDESGMPKERFSAEFPKEGPSILRIQQVVRGDSAAYFCASSTQGMNTEAFFGQGTRLTVV.